This T cell receptor (beta chain) was identified in a study of CD8+ T cells in alopecia areata. As for the study in general: After 6 to 18 months of tofacitinib, follow-up continued 6 months off drug. For treated patients, severity scores reflected the percentage of scalp area affected.

Regarding the study as a whole: In blood and scalp, many expanded lesional clones persisted during tofacitinib.

This CDR3 is 13 amino acids long. CDR1 and CDR2 from the germline V gene are SEHNR and FQNEAQ (reference sequence). J lost 10 bases, V lost 5 bases, and 8 bases had no gene match. As for this clone: Its antigen is currently unknown.

Following RNA extraction, reverse transcription yielded cDNA that acted as the sequencing template. Libraries were prepared by immunoSEQ multiplex PCR; TCRdb keeps only in-frame clonotypes and omits some of them. The sample carries 190,000 or so clones, roughly 61% recorded once. Treatment given: oral pan-JAK inhibitor, 5-10 mg twice daily. This chain links TRBV7-9 with TRBJ2-5; TRBD1 matches 9 bases. Sequences were derived from CD8+ T cells sorted from blood, sampled at week 24, from a patient treated with tofacitinib. The sequence was obtained from a human donor with alopecia areata. The CDR3 region is CASSPRDRVSQYF. As DNA, the CDR3 is TGTGCCAGCAGCCCCCGGGACAGGGTGAGCCAGTACTTC.